The 8 T cell receptor beta chains below come from one sample, sequenced in a study of shared clonotypes between healthy human individuals. The naive CD8 fraction comprised CD45RO-negative cells positively selected for CCR7 and excluded terminally differentiated effector memory CD45RA+ cells. This table comes from immunoSEQ multiplex PCR, and its TCRdb copy is limited to in-frame clones, with some not included. The sample shows about 800,000 clones, 90% to 98% of them seen only once. Material: naive CD8+ T cells sorted from blood. The receptors were gathered from a man aged 30 to 39 in good health.

With respect to this clone: Other DNA sequences in this sample translate to the same CDR3. This chain connects TRBV11-3 to TRBJ2-1; a weak D match, TRBD2 (5 bases). Germline values: CDR1 SGHNT, CDR2 YENEEA. The CDR3 has 15 amino acids. Deletions cut 0 bases from V and 0 bases from J, with 6 bases between. The CDR3: CASSLDGSSYNEQFF. CDR3 coding DNA: TGTGCCAGCAGCTTAGATGGGAGCTCCTACAATGAGCAGTTCTTC.

This clone appeared once. The chain has TRBV7-9 and TRBJ2-3; 10 bases map to TRBD2. The CDR3 contains 16 residues. CDR1 and CDR2 (germline): SEHNR, FQNEAQ (reference sequence). Trimming cost V 5 bases and J 4 bases; bases outside gene matches: 9. DNA for the CDR3: TGTGCCAGCAGCGCCCCCCTAGCGGGGGAGGCAGATACGCAGTATTTT. Its protein product is CASSAPLAGEADTQYF.

J is TRBJ2-5 and V is TRBV2; D might be TRBD2 (5 bases). V shed 3 bases and J shed 0 bases, with 17 bases lying between them. CDR1 is SNHLY and CDR2 is FYNNEI in the germline V gene. CDR3 length: 17 residues. CDR3 residues: CASSEWVGERNQETQYF. The CDR3 nucleotides read TGTGCCAGCAGTGAGTGGGTCGGGGAGCGGAACCAAGAGACCCAGTACTTC.

This rearrangement joins TRBV5-4 to TRBJ1-4, with D possibly TRBD1 on 6 matching bases. Germline V gives CDR1 SGHNT, CDR2 YYREEE (reference sequence). V dropped 4 bases and J dropped 5 bases, with 9 bases sitting between them. The CDR3 is 13 amino acids. The CDR3 loop reads CASSPDRNEKLFF. CDR3 nucleotides: TGTGCCAGCAGCCCGGACAGAAATGAAAAACTGTTTTTT.

The V gene is TRBV7-9, the J gene TRBJ2-7, with 11 bases lining up with TRBD2. The germline gives CDR1 SEHNR, CDR2 FQNEAQ (reference sequence). V was clipped by 4 bases and J by 2 bases; unmatched bases: 7. The CDR3 loop spans 16 amino acids. Here the CDR3 reads CASSSRLAGMAYEQYF. CDR3 bases: TGTGCCAGCAGCTCCCGACTAGCGGGAATGGCCTACGAGCAGTACTTC.

V and J are TRBV9 and TRBJ2-1; 7 nucleotides agree with TRBD2. J gave up 8 bases and V 3 bases, and 14 bases lay outside the gene matches. Germline CDR1 is SGDLS and CDR2 is YYNGEE. The CDR3 sequence is 16 residues long. CDR3 DNA sequence: TGTGCCAGCAGCGACCCCTTTGTGGGAGGGCCGGATGAGCAGTTCTTC. Translation: CASSDPFVGGPDEQFF.

The chain carries TRBV2 and TRBJ1-2; D might be TRBD1 (6 bases). This CDR3 is built from 11 residues. V was pared by 10 bases and J by 4 bases, with 10 bases between. Germline values: CDR1 SNHLY, CDR2 FYNNEI. CDR3 sequence (DNA): TGTGCCACCCCAGGGGCCTATGGCTACACCTTC. Protein sequence: CATPGAYGYTF.

This chain connects TRBV15 to TRBJ1-1; D may be TRBD1 (5 bases). Per the germline V gene, CDR1 is LNHNV and CDR2 is YYDKDF (reference sequence). The CDR3 is 14 amino acids. Trimming took off 1 base at V and 1 base at J, with 7 bases between the two ends. The CDR3 loop is CATSRVTGNTEAFF. CDR3 DNA sequence: TGTGCCACCAGCAGAGTCACAGGGAACACTGAAGCTTTCTTT.